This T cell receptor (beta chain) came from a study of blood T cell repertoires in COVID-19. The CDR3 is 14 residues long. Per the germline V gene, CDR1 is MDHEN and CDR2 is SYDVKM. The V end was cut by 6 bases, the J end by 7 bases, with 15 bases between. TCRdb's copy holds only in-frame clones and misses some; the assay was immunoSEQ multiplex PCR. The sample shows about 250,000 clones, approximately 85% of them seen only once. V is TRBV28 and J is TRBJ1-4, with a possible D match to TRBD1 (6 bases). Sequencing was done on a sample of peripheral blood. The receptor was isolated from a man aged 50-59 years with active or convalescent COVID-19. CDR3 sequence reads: CASRGGGSSEKLFF. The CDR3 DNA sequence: TGTGCCAGCAGAGGGGGGGGCTCAAGTGAAAAACTGTTTTTT.